The next 9 T cell receptor beta chains were all read from a single sample in a study of T cells expressing NK-cell markers (dated by TCRdb to the early 2020s). Libraries were prepared through 5' RACE. TCRdb lists the instrument as Illumina HiSeq 2000. The reads, reprocessed by TCRdb, yield one row per CDR3 protein sequence and no DNA. The sample table gives 200,000 to 300,000 distinct CDR3 sequences. About 0.4% of the sample belongs to the ten largest clones. The sequenced sample was blood T cells: a sorted CD56 or NKG2C T cell subset, CD4+ or CD8+ T cells, or bulk PBMC T cells (not recorded which). These receptors originate from a man aged 18 to 30 in good health. Donor details come from another sample of the same person, matched by shared clones.

The gene calls are TRBV4-3 and TRBJ2-7; TCRdb's assignment of TRBD2 cannot be checked, as there is no DNA. The CDR3 has 13 amino acids. The germline gives CDR1 LGHNA, CDR2 YSLEER. The CDR3 loop reads CASSQDRTGEQYF.

The chain has TRBV6-5 and TRBJ2-7; TCRdb outputs TRBD2, but without DNA this stays unchecked. This CDR3 has 16 amino acids. Germline values: CDR1 MNHEY, CDR2 SVGAGI. The CDR3 protein is CASSYSGLAGANEQYF.

This rearrangement joins TRBV10-3 to TRBJ2-4; TCRdb lists TRBD1, though no DNA is available to test this call. Germline CDR1 ENHRY, CDR2 SYGVKD. The CDR3 totals 12 residues. The CDR3 spells CAISENRAIQYF.

The chain recombines TRBV20-1 with TRBJ2-1. Germline CDR1 and CDR2: DFQATT and SNEGSKA (reference sequence). This CDR3 has 15 residues. The CDR3 loop reads CSAHGLASSYNEQFF.

This sequence joins TRBV29-1 and TRBJ1-2. In germline, CDR1 is SQVTM, CDR2 ANQGSEA. The CDR3 totals 12 residues. CDR3 residues: CSVEGPSSGYTF.

The chain couples TRBV5-6 to TRBJ2-1. The CDR3 runs 13 residues. CDR1 and CDR2 from the germline V gene are SGHDT and YYEEEE. The CDR3 sequence: CASSSGIYNEQFF.

The V call is TRBV5-1, the J call TRBJ2-1; TCRdb outputs TRBD2, but without DNA this stays unchecked. Germline lookup yields CDR1 SGHRS and CDR2 YFSETQ. CDR3 size: 13 residues. Here the CDR3 reads CASSLGGREKQFF.

J is TRBJ2-5 and V is TRBV12-3 or TRBV12-4; TCRdb's D call, TRBD1, is unchecked because there is no DNA. The CDR3 loop spans 15 amino acids. This chain's CDR3 is CASSLNRGDQETQYF.

V and J are TRBV12-3 or TRBV12-4 and TRBJ2-2; without DNA, the TCRdb call of TRBD2 cannot be checked. This CDR3 is 15 amino acids long. This CDR3 is CASTPGTPNVGELFF.